These T cell receptor beta chains were read from a single sample in a study of cytomegalovirus exposure and HLA in healthy donors. Only in-frame clones appear in the TCRdb table, and some are missing; sequencing was by immunoSEQ multiplex PCR. The sample lists some 140,000 clones; around three quarters were seen once. Sequenced sample: PBMCs. Receptor source: a man aged 40-55 years in good health and CMV-seropositive. CDR3s include the opening cysteine and the closing phenylalanine or tryptophan. The order of the fields is CDR3 protein, CDR3 DNA, clone size, J gene, V gene, D gene. A D gene is named only where the DNA matches it firmly. Only part of the rows carry a size: once, few, many, or a class if the clone is expanded.

CDR3 protein: CASSSAGGPLVGEQFF; CDR3 DNA: TGTGCCAGTAGTTCGGCGGGAGGACCGCTGGTCGGTGAGCAGTTCTTC; clone size: NA; J gene: TRBJ2-1; V gene: TRBV19; D gene: TRBD2
CDR3 protein: CASSQVNSGFEQYF; CDR3 DNA: TGTGCCAGCAGCCAAGTAAACTCGGGGTTCGAGCAGTACTTC; clone size: NA; J gene: TRBJ2-7; V gene: TRBV14; D gene: NA
CDR3 protein: CASSEASSSYEQYF; CDR3 DNA: TGTGCCAGCTCTGAAGCCTCGAGCTCCTACGAGCAGTACTTC; clone size: NA; J gene: TRBJ2-7; V gene: TRBV28; D gene: NA
CDR3 protein: CASSRDTEPQGEKLFF; CDR3 DNA: TGTGCCAGCAGTAGGGACACGGAGCCCCAGGGAGAAAAACTGTTTTTT; clone size: NA; J gene: TRBJ1-4; V gene: TRBV7-9; D gene: NA
CDR3 protein: CASSDSTGFGYGYTF; CDR3 DNA: TGTGCCAGCAGTGACAGCACCGGGTTTGGCTATGGCTACACCTTC; clone size: NA; J gene: TRBJ1-2; V gene: TRBV6-1; D gene: NA
CDR3 protein: CASSGKGSGANVLTF; CDR3 DNA: TGTGCCAGCAGCGGAAAGGGGTCTGGGGCCAACGTCCTGACTTTC; clone size: NA; J gene: TRBJ2-6; V gene: TRBV13; D gene: NA
CDR3 protein: CASRGASSGPQHF; CDR3 DNA: TGTGCCAGCAGGGGGGCGAGCTCAGGTCCCCAGCATTTT; clone size: once; J gene: TRBJ1-5; V gene: TRBV6-1; D gene: NA
CDR3 protein: CASSQEVVWGAEAFF; CDR3 DNA: TGTGCCAGCAGCCAAGAGGTGGTATGGGGCGCTGAAGCTTTCTTT; clone size: NA; J gene: TRBJ1-1; V gene: TRBV14; D gene: NA
CDR3 protein: CASSCGSMANRTGGVGNSPLHF; CDR3 DNA: TGTGCCAGCAGCTGCGGTTCTATGGCAAATAGGACAGGGGGCGTTGGTAATTCACCCCTCCACTTT; clone size: NA; J gene: TRBJ1-6; V gene: TRBV12-1; D gene: NA
CDR3 protein: CASRGSGASYEQYF; CDR3 DNA: TGTGCCAGCAGGGGTAGCGGGGCCTCCTACGAGCAGTACTTC; clone size: NA; J gene: TRBJ2-7; V gene: TRBV27; D gene: TRBD2
CDR3 protein: CASSEVRQAKQYF; CDR3 DNA: TGTGCCAGCAGTGAGGTCCGACAAGCAAAACAGTATTTT; clone size: NA; J gene: TRBJ2-3; V gene: TRBV6-1; D gene: NA
CDR3 protein: CASSQGGFSNQPQHF; CDR3 DNA: TGTGCCAGCAGCCAGGGGGGTTTCAGCAATCAGCCCCAGCATTTT; clone size: NA; J gene: TRBJ1-5; V gene: TRBV9; D gene: TRBD1
CDR3 protein: CASSAGTGDRPQHF; CDR3 DNA: TGCGCCAGCAGCGCAGGGACAGGGGACCGGCCCCAGCATTTT; clone size: NA; J gene: TRBJ1-5; V gene: TRBV5-1; D gene: TRBD1
CDR3 protein: CASSFQYRGENEKLFF; CDR3 DNA: TGTGCCAGCAGTTTCCAGTACAGGGGTGAAAATGAAAAACTGTTTTTT; clone size: NA; J gene: TRBJ1-4; V gene: TRBV6-5; D gene: TRBD1
CDR3 protein: CASSINRGIETQYF; CDR3 DNA: TGTGCCAGTAGTATAAACAGGGGGATAGAGACCCAGTACTTC; clone size: few; J gene: TRBJ2-5; V gene: TRBV19; D gene: TRBD1
CDR3 protein: CASSEVIGGNEQYF; CDR3 DNA: TGTGCCAGCAGTGAAGTTATAGGGGGTAACGAGCAGTACTTC; clone size: NA; J gene: TRBJ2-7; V gene: TRBV6-5; D gene: NA
CDR3 protein: CASSPLAGVTDTQYF; CDR3 DNA: TGTGCCAGCAGTCCACTAGCGGGAGTGACAGATACGCAGTATTTT; clone size: NA; J gene: TRBJ2-3; V gene: TRBV14; D gene: TRBD2
CDR3 protein: CASTAQEAYEQYF; CDR3 DNA: TGTGCCTCCACCGCGCAGGAAGCCTACGAGCAGTACTTC; clone size: NA; J gene: TRBJ2-7; V gene: TRBV2; D gene: NA
CDR3 protein: CASSNQVLYEQYF; CDR3 DNA: TGTGCCAGTAGTAATCAGGTCCTCTACGAGCAGTACTTC; clone size: NA; J gene: TRBJ2-7; V gene: TRBV19; D gene: NA
CDR3 protein: CAWSWGGTGSYEQYF; CDR3 DNA: TGTGCCTGGTCCTGGGGGGGGACAGGGTCCTACGAGCAGTACTTC; clone size: NA; J gene: TRBJ2-7; V gene: TRBV30; D gene: TRBD1
CDR3 protein: CASSLAGLRADTQYF; CDR3 DNA: TGTGCCAGCAGCTTAGCGGGGCTTCGGGCGGATACGCAGTATTTT; clone size: NA; J gene: TRBJ2-3; V gene: TRBV7-6; D gene: NA
CDR3 protein: CARMKQGYEQYF; CDR3 DNA: TGTGCCAGAATGAAACAGGGTTACGAGCAGTACTTC; clone size: NA; J gene: TRBJ2-7; V gene: TRBV27; D gene: NA